The sequence of this TCR beta chain was determined in a study of blood T cell repertoires in COVID-19. Per the study methods: Quantification of nucleated cells was approximated via reference gene primer amplification. Profiling relied on immunoSEQ multiplex PCR, and the TCRdb table lists in-frame clones only, not all of them. The DNA was the basis for D and trimming; V, J and clone size are from that table. The profile shows 250,000 or so clones, about 83% of them singletons. Germline V gene lookup returns CDR1 LGHDT and CDR2 YNNKEL (reference sequence). This CDR3 has 18 amino acids. The V segment lost 3 bases and the J segment 1 base; nucleotides outside the gene matches: 7. The sample holds one count of this clone.

V is TRBV3-1 (or the pseudogene TRBV3-2) and J is TRBJ2-6; 9 nucleotides agree with TRBD1. The sequence was collected from a woman between 40 and 50 years old who had recovered from COVID-19. The source material was peripheral blood. The CDR3 DNA follows: TGTGCCAGCAGCCACACCGGGACAGGGAGTTCTGGGGCCAACGTCCTGACTTTC. This gives the protein CASSHTGTGSSGANVLTF.